Presented here are 5 T cell receptor beta chains from one specimen sequenced in a study of shared clonotypes between healthy human individuals. The assay was immunoSEQ multiplex PCR, and TCRdb's table has in-frame clones only and misses some. The data show approximately 2.4 million clones, around 95% seen once. Sequencing was performed on naive CD4+ T cells sorted from blood. Indicated subset: CD45RA+ positively selected. These receptors were obtained from a man younger than 30 in good health.

The rearrangement uses TRBV6-5 and TRBJ2-1; 16 positions match TRBD2. This CDR3 has 14 amino acids. The V segment lost 7 bases and the J segment 12 bases; nucleotides outside the gene matches: 6. The germline V gene encodes CDR1 MNHEY and CDR2 SVGAGI. The CDR3 protein is CASTPGLAGGRQFF. The DNA of the CDR3 is TGTGCCAGCACCCCGGGACTAGCGGGAGGGCGGCAGTTCTTC.

The chain couples TRBV11-2 to TRBJ2-3; 8 bases are shared with TRBD2. The CDR3 is 15 residues long. The germline gives CDR1 SGHAT, CDR2 FQNNGV. The junction had 11 bases not matched to a gene; V was cut back by 6 bases and J by 6 bases. CDR3 in amino acids: CASSPLSGATDTQYF. In DNA, the CDR3 is TGTGCCAGCAGTCCGCTTAGCGGGGCCACCGATACGCAGTATTTT.

The rearrangement links TRBV15 to TRBJ1-2; no firm D call. The V gene lost 5 bases and the J gene lost 6 bases, with 16 bases spanning the gap. The CDR3 runs to 14 residues. Per the germline V gene, CDR1 is LNHNV and CDR2 is YYDKDF (reference sequence). CDR3 DNA: TGTGCCACCAGCCGATACGGAATGACGGATGGCTACACCTTC. Residues: CATSRYGMTDGYTF. Together with reference TRBV15 and TRBJ1-2, the CDR3 gives the full variable domain: DAMVIQNPRYQVTQFGKPVTLSCSQTLNHNVMYWYQQKSSQAPKLLFHYYDKDFNNEADTPDNFQSRRPNTSFCFLDIRSPGLGDTAMYLCATSRYGMTDGYTFGSGTRLTVV.

This chain connects TRBV19 to TRBJ1-5; D is perhaps TRBD1 (5 bases). V was shortened by 4 bases and J by 7 bases, with 11 bases between the two germline ends. The CDR3 has 13 residues. Germline loops: CDR1 LNHDA, CDR2 SQIVND (reference sequence). CDR3 DNA sequence: TGTGCCAGTAGTACCTGGGGCGTACAGCCCCAGCATTTT. Its protein is CASSTWGVQPQHF.

This chain connects TRBV2 to TRBJ1-5, with D unclear. This CDR3 contains 16 residues. The V gene's germline CDR1 is SNHLY and CDR2 FYNNEI. The V end lost 1 base, the J end lost 0 bases, and 10 bases lay between the germline ends. CDR3 nucleotides: TGTGCCAGCAGTGAAGGGCTGAGGGATAGCAATCAGCCCCAGCATTTT. Protein: CASSEGLRDSNQPQHF.